This is a list of T cell receptor beta chains from one sample in a study of CD8 T cells in ankylosing spondylitis. TCRdb ran MiXCR on the 5' RACE reads and lists one entry per CDR3 protein. The sample shows 350,000 to 450,000 distinct CDR3 sequences, about 25% of them seen only once. The sequencing input was blood, either unsorted or a sorted T cell fraction (not recorded which). The receptors stem from a male donor with ankylosing spondylitis. Each CDR3 is given with its conserved first and last residue. Each record gives: D gene, V gene, J gene, clone size, CDR3 protein, CDR3 DNA. D genes are given only for firm matches. Clone size, where shown, is once, few, many, or a class for clones that have expanded.

NA	TRBV12-3/TRBV12-4	TRBJ1-2	NA	CASSTDSYGYTF	TGTGCCAGCAGTACCGACAGCTATGGCTACACCTTC
TRBD1	TRBV29-1	TRBJ1-1	NA	CSGGDSTEAFF	TGCAGCGGGGGGGACAGCACTGAAGCTTTCTTT
TRBD1	TRBV12-3/TRBV12-4	TRBJ2-3	few	CASRGQGRPDTQYF	TGTGCCAGCAGAGGACAGGGGAGGCCAGATACGCAGTATTTT
NA	TRBV11-2	TRBJ1-1	few	CASSLGGGDEAFF	TGTGCCAGCAGCTTAGGGGGAGGTGATGAAGCTTTCTTT
NA	TRBV21-1	TRBJ2-4	NA	CASIPPDPAKNIQYF	TGTGCCAGCATCCCTCCGGACCCAGCCAAAAACATTCAGTACTTC
NA	TRBV14	TRBJ2-1	few	CASSLLPNNEQFF	TGTGCCAGCAGCCTTCTACCCAACAATGAGCAGTTCTTC
NA	TRBV4-2	TRBJ2-3	NA	CASSQRGSMGITDTQYF	TGTGCCAGCAGCCAGAGGGGATCGATGGGGATCACAGATACGCAGTATTTT
NA	TRBV2	TRBJ1-2	NA	CASRKTAGYGYTF	TGTGCCAGCAGGAAGACAGCAGGCTATGGCTACACCTTC
TRBD2	TRBV27	TRBJ2-1	once	CASRRGTSSYNEQFF	TGTGCCAGCAGACGTGGGACTAGCTCTTACAATGAGCAGTTCTTC
NA	TRBV5-1	TRBJ1-6	NA	CASSPDGTVNSPLHF	TGCGCCAGCAGCCCCGACGGGACGGTGAATTCACCCCTCCACTTT
NA	TRBV2	TRBJ1-2	few	CASVDVGYTF	TGTGCCAGTGTCGACGTAGGCTACACCTTC
NA	TRBV30	TRBJ2-1	NA	CAWSVGVSNEQFF	TGTGCCTGGAGTGTAGGAGTAAGCAATGAGCAGTTCTTC
TRBD2	TRBV27	TRBJ2-7	few	CASSSPGTSGNSGQYF	TGTGCCAGCAGTTCCCCCGGGACTAGCGGTAATAGCGGGCAGTACTTC
TRBD1	TRBV6-1	TRBJ1-2	NA	CASSEVGGSANYGYTF	TGTGCCAGCAGTGAAGTAGGGGGCTCGGCTAACTATGGCTACACCTTC
NA	TRBV7-2	TRBJ2-3	NA	CASSLEGASADTQYF	TGTGCCAGCAGCTTAGAAGGGGCTAGCGCAGATACGCAGTATTTT
TRBD2	TRBV27	TRBJ2-7	few	CASSTGTSGAYEQYF	TGTGCCAGCAGCACCGGGACTAGCGGGGCCTACGAGCAGTACTTC
TRBD1	TRBV11-2	TRBJ1-5	few	CASSLSDRQPQHF	TGTGCCAGCAGCTTATCGGACAGGCAGCCCCAGCATTTT
NA	TRBV2	TRBJ2-1	few	CASGTIYNEQFF	TGTGCCAGCGGGACCATCTACAATGAGCAGTTCTTC
NA	TRBV7-6	TRBJ1-1	NA	CASSIDTNTEAFF	TGTGCCAGCAGCATAGACACGAACACTGAAGCTTTCTTT
TRBD1	TRBV18	TRBJ1-5	NA	CASSYTGTDPAPQHF	TGTGCCAGCTCATACACCGGGACAGACCCCGCGCCCCAGCATTTT
NA	TRBV25-1	TRBJ1-1	NA	CASSEYGTPNTEAFF	TGTGCCAGCAGTGAATACGGGACACCGAACACTGAAGCTTTCTTT
NA	TRBV6-1	TRBJ2-2	once	CASSPLRGSTGELFF	TGTGCCAGCAGCCCCCTCAGGGGTTCCACCGGGGAGCTGTTTTTT
NA	TRBV20-1	TRBJ2-3	few	CSAIGLPGTDTQYF	TGCAGTGCTATCGGACTACCGGGCACAGATACGCAGTATTTT
TRBD2	TRBV4-1	TRBJ2-7	NA	CASSLFQPSGSSYEQYF	TGCGCCAGCAGCCTTTTCCAACCTAGCGGGAGCTCCTACGAGCAGTACTTC
TRBD2	TRBV7-2	TRBJ2-3	few	CASSLGSSGATDTQYF	TGTGCCAGCAGCTTAGGGTCTAGCGGGGCGACAGATACGCAGTATTTT
NA	TRBV3-1	TRBJ2-2	NA	CASSQGTRTGELFF	TGTGCCAGCAGCCAAGGGACACGGACCGGGGAGCTGTTTTTT
TRBD1	TRBV5-5	TRBJ2-2	few	CASSRQGTGAGELFF	TGTGCCAGCAGCCGACAGGGGACAGGGGCCGGGGAGCTGTTTTTT
NA	TRBV7-9	TRBJ1-5	few	CASSLVGGQPQHF	TGTGCCAGCAGCTTAGTTGGGGGTCAGCCCCAGCATTTT
TRBD1	TRBV2	TRBJ1-1	NA	CAGDRRNTEAFF	TGTGCCGGGGACAGGAGGAACACTGAAGCTTTCTTT
NA	TRBV20-1	TRBJ1-5	few	CSARDRLGNQPQHF	TGCAGTGCTAGAGATCGACTCGGCAATCAGCCCCAGCATTTT
TRBD2	TRBV20-1	TRBJ2-1	few	CSARDHGRAYNEQFF	TGCAGTGCTAGAGATCACGGGAGGGCCTACAATGAGCAGTTCTTC
TRBD2	TRBV28	TRBJ2-4	NA	CASSPSGTSGSKNIQYF	TGTGCCAGCAGTCCCTCCGGGACTAGCGGTAGTAAAAACATTCAGTACTTC
NA	TRBV7-6	TRBJ1-4	few	CASSPYLGVSNEKLFF	TGTGCCAGCAGCCCATACCTAGGGGTGTCTAATGAAAAACTGTTTTTT
NA	TRBV7-9	TRBJ2-7	few	CASSSRGLAYEQYF	TGTGCCAGCAGCTCGAGGGGCCTAGCCTACGAGCAGTACTTC
TRBD2	TRBV12-3/TRBV12-4	TRBJ2-1	NA	CASSPRALLEREGSGEQFF	TGTGCCAGCAGTCCACGGGCCCTCTTAGAGCGGGAGGGTTCGGGTGAGCAGTTCTTC
NA	TRBV14	TRBJ1-1	few	CASSLQRTYTEAFF	TGTGCCAGCAGCTTACAGCGTACCTACACTGAAGCTTTCTTT
NA	TRBV7-2	TRBJ2-1	NA	CASSLGWAYNEQFF	TGTGCCAGCAGCTTAGGGTGGGCCTACAATGAGCAGTTCTTC
TRBD2	TRBV5-1	TRBJ2-5	NA	CASSFLGTRSAETQYF	TGCGCCAGCAGCTTCCTCGGGACTAGGTCAGCGGAGACCCAGTACTTC
NA	TRBV11-2	TRBJ2-7	NA	CASSLEADSDYEQYF	TGTGCCAGCAGCTTAGAGGCGGACTCTGACTACGAGCAGTACTTC